This T cell receptor beta chain is drawn from a study of shared clonotypes between healthy human individuals. The table came from immunoSEQ multiplex PCR; TCRdb's copy has only in-frame clones and leaves some out. Seen here are fewer than 2.5 million clones, 93% observed once, and the top ten hold about 0.38%. The CDR3 is made up of 13 amino acids. Deletions cut 5 bases from V and 2 bases from J, with 9 bases between. The germline CDR1 and CDR2 sequences are SGHTA and FQGTGA. The sequence was obtained from a man between 18 and 35 years old in good health. Some clones in this sample may be carry-over from other donors' samples. This rearrangement joins TRBV7-3 to TRBJ1-2; possibly TRBD1 for D (5 bases). Sequenced material: naive CD4+ T cells from PBMCs. As for subset: CD45RA+ positively selected. The CDR3 DNA sequence: TGTGCCAGCAGCCTCCCAGGGAACTATGGCTACACCTTC. Amino acids: CASSLPGNYGYTF.